The source of this T cell receptor (beta chain) is a study of Graves' ophthalmopathy and Graves' hyperthyroidism. Notes on the study in general: The 13-signature model separated ophthalmopathy from stable hyperthyroidism at just under 90% sensitivity and roughly 80% specificity. Most expanded thyroid clonotypes above 0.001 frequency also appeared in blood.

Clinicians made diagnoses from clinical symptoms, serum thyroxine, TRAb, thyroid ultrasound and orbital computed tomography. Using RNA transcripts, the TCR beta CDR3 regions were amplified. First-round RT-PCR with HTBI primers preceded a second-round multiplex PCR. One entry per CDR3 protein results from TCRdb running MiXCR on the multiplex PCR reads. Counted here are over a million distinct CDR3 sequences, about two fifths occurring once; the ten biggest clones make up 11%. V was clipped by 5 bases and J by 1 base; unmatched bases: 5. Germline V CDR1 and CDR2: SGHDT, YYEEEE. This CDR3 region has 14 residues. A note on this clonotype: Its antigen is undetermined. Because it lacks the conserved phenylalanine or tryptophan at the end, this CDR3 is likely a read error.

This rearrangement joins TRBV5-6 to TRBJ2-7, with 8 nucleotides matching TRBD1. The clonotype comes from an adult man with Graves' hyperthyroidism. Specimen: peripheral blood or thyroid tissue (not recorded which). The DNA for the CDR3 is TGTGCCAGCAGAGACAGGGGCCGATCCTACGAGCAGTACCTC. Protein product: CASRDRGRSYEQYL.